This entry lists 24 T cell receptor beta chains sequenced from one sample in a study of blood T cell repertoires in COVID-19. The assay was immunoSEQ multiplex PCR, and TCRdb's table has in-frame clones only and misses some. The data contain about 240,000 clones, roughly 86% of them singletons. The sequencing input was PBMCs or T cells enriched from blood (not recorded which). The receptors were sampled from a woman aged 35 to 49 with acute COVID-19.

The chain is built from TRBV19 and TRBJ2-3; maybe TRBD2 (7 bases). This CDR3 contains 15 residues. CDR1 and CDR2 from the germline V gene are LNHDA and SQIVND (reference sequence). V was cut by 3 bases and J by 2 bases, with 12 bases left in between. The DNA of the CDR3 is TGTGCCAGTAGTATGGGGGGGCGGGACACAGATACGCAGTATTTT. This gives the protein CASSMGGRDTDTQYF.

A single count supports this clone. The chain joins TRBV19 to TRBJ2-2, with a possible D match to TRBD2 (6 bases). V was clipped by 3 bases and J by 6 bases, with 11 bases between them. Germline-derived CDR1 and CDR2 are LNHDA and SQIVND (reference sequence). This CDR3 has 14 amino acids. The CDR3 sequence: CASSISTSSGELFF. The CDR3 DNA follows: TGTGCCAGTAGTATCTCCACTAGCTCCGGGGAGCTGTTTTTT.

The genes are TRBV6-5 and TRBJ2-1; perhaps TRBD2 as D (5 bases). CDR1 and CDR2 from the germline V gene are MNHEY and SVGAGI. The CDR3 has 13 amino acids. The V and J ends lost 10 bases and 0 bases respectively, with 10 bases between them. The CDR3 nucleotides are TGTGCCATTACCCGGGACTCCTACAATGAGCAGTTCTTC. This gives the protein CAITRDSYNEQFF.

V gene TRBV11-3 combines with J gene TRBJ2-3; possibly TRBD1 for D (5 bases). V lost 3 bases, J lost 2 bases, and 9 bases lay in between. This CDR3 has 14 amino acids. CDR1 and CDR2 from the germline V gene are SGHNT and YENEEA. CDR3 bases: TGTGCCAGCAGCTTGCCAGGGAACACAGATACGCAGTATTTT. It yields the protein CASSLPGNTDTQYF.

The V call is TRBV28, the J call TRBJ2-3; D possibly corresponds to TRBD1 (5 bases). The CDR3 spans 15 residues. Trimming took off 4 bases at V and 4 bases at J, with 15 bases between the two ends. CDR1 and CDR2 from the germline V gene are MDHEN and SYDVKM. The CDR3 bases are TGTGCCAGCAGTTCCGACAGTATGAGCCCAGATACGCAGTATTTT. The encoded protein is CASSSDSMSPDTQYF.

The chain couples TRBV19 to TRBJ1-3, with a weak D call TRBD1 (5 bases). Germline V CDR1 and CDR2: LNHDA, SQIVND (reference sequence). V was shortened by 8 bases and J by 0 bases, with 20 bases between the two germline ends. The CDR3 sequence is 17 residues long. The CDR3: CASRPREGRASGNTIYF. CDR3 nucleotide sequence: TGTGCCAGTCGGCCCAGGGAGGGTCGGGCCTCTGGAAACACCATATATTTT.

DNA for the CDR3: TGTGCCAGCAGCCGACCGGGGGGGGCAAACACCGGGGAGCTGTTTTTT. This encodes CASSRPGGANTGELFF. The chain employs TRBV7-9 and TRBJ2-2; 8 bases align to TRBD2. CDR3 length: 16 residues. The ends lost 5 bases at V and 2 bases at J; junction bases unmatched: 7. Germline assignment: CDR1 SEHNR and CDR2 FQNEAQ (reference sequence).

This clone was seen a single time. CDR3 in amino acids: CSVAPSGGDQETQYF. CDR3 nucleotide sequence: TGCAGCGTTGCCCCTAGCGGGGGCGACCAAGAGACCCAGTACTTC. The chain recombines TRBV29-1 with TRBJ2-5; 10 bases map to TRBD2. The V gene end was trimmed by 4 bases and the J gene end by 0 bases; junction bases not matched to a gene: 5. CDR1 is SQVTM and CDR2 is ANQGSEA in the germline V gene. This CDR3 has 15 amino acids. The variable domain in full, completed from reference TRBV29-1 and TRBJ2-5, reads SAVISQKPSRDICQRGTSLTIQCQVDSQVTMMFWYRQQPGQSLTLIATANQGSEATYESGFVIDKFPISRPNLTFSTLTVSNMSPEDSSIYLCSVAPSGGDQETQYFGPGTRLLVL.

V and J are TRBV11-3 and TRBJ2-7, with 15 bases aligning to TRBD2. Germline-derived CDR1 and CDR2 are SGHNT and YENEEA. With 5 bases clipped from V and 3 bases from J, the junction kept 8 bases outside the gene matches. CDR3 length equals 17 residues. CDR3 DNA: TGTGCCAGCAGCCGGAGGACTAGCGGGAGGGCTTACTACGAGCAGTACTTC. This translates into CASSRRTSGRAYYEQYF.

This clone was seen a handful of times. The chain has TRBV30 and TRBJ2-7; a possible D gene is TRBD1 (6 bases). With 2 bases removed from V and 4 bases from J, the gap between germline ends came to 18 bases. Per germline, CDR1 GTSNPN and CDR2 SVGIG (reference sequence). The CDR3 consists of 15 residues. For the CDR3, the DNA is TGTGCCTGGAGTTTAACAGGGACCCCAGGGTACGAGCAGTACTTC. This translates into CAWSLTGTPGYEQYF.

The rearrangement links TRBV7-2 to TRBJ2-7; D not resolved. CDR3 length: 15 amino acids. Germline V CDR1 and CDR2: SGHTA, FQGNSA. V was clipped by 5 bases and J by 0 bases, with 14 bases between them. The chain's CDR3 is CASSRHLVPSYEQYF. CDR3 in DNA: TGTGCCAGCAGCCGTCACTTAGTACCCTCCTACGAGCAGTACTTC.

CDR3: CASSLQRETDEQYF. CDR3 sequence (DNA): TGTGCCAGCAGTTTACAGCGGGAGACAGACGAGCAGTACTTC. This chain joins TRBV27 and TRBJ2-7; the match to TRBD2 covers 8 bases. The CDR3 runs to 14 residues. Germline CDR1 and CDR2: MNHEY and SMNVEV (reference sequence). V was clipped by 2 bases and J by 5 bases; unmatched bases: 5.

The chain uses TRBV6-5 and TRBJ2-7; 7 positions agree with TRBD1. CDR1 MNHEY and CDR2 SVGAGI come from the germline V gene. The CDR3 extends over 15 amino acids. After removal of 3 bases from V and 2 bases from J, the junction contained 7 bases not matched to a gene. The CDR3: CASSYTGARTYEQYF. The CDR3 region has the DNA TGTGCCAGCAGTTATACAGGGGCGCGGACCTACGAGCAGTACTTC.

The chain is built from TRBV2 and TRBJ1-6; D unresolved. The V gene's germline CDR1 is SNHLY and CDR2 FYNNEI. This CDR3 is 13 amino acids long. The V end was cut by 2 bases, the J end by 6 bases, with 5 bases between. CDR3 protein: CASSETGNSPLHF. Written as DNA, the CDR3 is TGTGCCAGCAGTGAAACCGGTAATTCACCCCTCCACTTT. Based on the CDR3 plus reference TRBV2 and TRBJ1-6, the full variable domain is EPEVTQTPSHQVTQMGQEVILRCVPISNHLYFYWYRQILGQKVEFLVSFYNNEISEKSEIFDDQFSVERPDGSNFTLKIRSTKLEDSAMYFCASSETGNSPLHFGNGTRLTVT.

This clone was seen more than once but under ten times. This chain links TRBV19 with TRBJ2-5, with D tentatively TRBD1 (5 bases). This CDR3 is 15 amino acids long. CDR1 is LNHDA and CDR2 is SQIVND in the germline V gene (reference sequence). V lost 4 bases and J 1 base, leaving 13 bases between the germline ends. CDR3 in amino acids: CASSKWGSSQETQYF. DNA of the CDR3: TGTGCCAGTAGTAAATGGGGCAGCTCCCAAGAGACCCAGTACTTC.

The chain employs TRBV7-6 and TRBJ1-1; D is unresolved. Germline-derived CDR1 and CDR2 are SGHVS and FNYEAQ. V was trimmed by 5 bases and J by 1 base, leaving 11 bases between them. The CDR3 runs 14 residues. CDR3 sequence (DNA): TGTGCCAGCAGCATGCTAGGTCAGAACACTGAAGCTTTCTTT. This gives the protein CASSMLGQNTEAFF.

This chain links TRBV9 with TRBJ2-1, with 10 bases lining up with TRBD2. The CDR3 covers 15 residues. V was clipped by 0 bases and J by 6 bases; unmatched bases: 3. Germline assignment: CDR1 SGDLS and CDR2 YYNGEE. As DNA, the CDR3 is TGTGCCAGCAGCGTAGACGCTAGCGGGAGCAATGAGCAGTTCTTC. It codes for CASSVDASGSNEQFF.

J is TRBJ1-5 and V is TRBV6-2 or TRBV6-3; tentatively, D is TRBD1 (6 bases). V lost 2 bases and J lost 2, with 16 bases in between. The length of the CDR3 is 17 residues. CDR1 is MNHEY and CDR2 is SVGEGT in the germline V gene. CDR3 sequence reads: CASSYDLGAGGNQPQHF. DNA for the CDR3: TGTGCCAGCAGTTACGATTTGGGGGCTGGTGGCAATCAGCCCCAGCATTTT.

J is TRBJ1-1 and V is TRBV3-1 (or the pseudogene TRBV3-2), with D maybe TRBD1 (6 bases). CDR3 length equals 14 residues. Trimming shortened V by 4 bases and J by 4 bases, and 13 bases separated the two germline ends. Germline V CDR1 and CDR2: LGHDT, YNNKEL (reference sequence). The CDR3 here is CASSPDGGPTEAFF. CDR3 bases: TGTGCCAGCAGCCCGGATGGGGGCCCCACTGAAGCTTTCTTT.

The chain employs TRBV19 and TRBJ1-2; tentative D call: TRBD1 (6 bases). Germline V gives CDR1 LNHDA, CDR2 SQIVND (reference sequence). Deletions cut 0 bases from V and 7 bases from J, with 21 bases between. CDR3 length: 17 amino acids. The CDR3 DNA reads TGTGCCAGTAGTATAGATCAACCGGGACAAGAAAGAGGTGGCTACACCTTC. Translation: CASSIDQPGQERGGYTF.

The genes are TRBV24-1 and TRBJ2-2; 13 bases map to TRBD2. This CDR3 comprises 16 residues. CDR1 is KGHDR and CDR2 is SFDVKD in the germline V gene. Trimming took 3 bases from V and 3 from J; bases not matched to a gene: 0. The CDR3 here is CATSDGLAGDTGELFF. CDR3 DNA sequence: TGTGCCACCAGTGATGGACTAGCGGGAGACACCGGGGAGCTGTTTTTT.

The rearrangement joins TRBV6-2 or TRBV6-3 to TRBJ2-5; the D gene is possibly TRBD2 (6 bases). The CDR3 consists of 15 residues. V was trimmed by 2 bases and J by 5 bases, leaving 15 bases between them. Germline CDR1 reads MNHEY; CDR2 reads SVGEGT. CDR3 loop: CASSYGGTSGETQYF. CDR3 DNA: TGTGCCAGCAGTTACGGGGGTACCAGCGGGGAGACCCAGTACTTC.

This rearrangement joins TRBV10-1 to TRBJ1-6; D not resolved. V gave up 7 bases and J gave up 0 bases, with 13 bases separating them. The CDR3 sequence is 16 residues long. Germline values: CDR1 WNHNN, CDR2 SYGVQD (reference sequence). CDR3 sequence reads: CASTAGNHSYNSPLHF. The CDR3 nucleotides are TGCGCCAGCACCGCCGGGAACCACTCCTATAATTCACCCCTCCACTTT.

The chain is built from TRBV5-6 and TRBJ2-2, with 14 bases matching TRBD2. Germline V gene sequence: CDR1 SGHDT, CDR2 YYEEEE. The CDR3 covers 15 residues. The ends lost 4 bases at V and 5 bases at J; junction bases unmatched: 1. CDR3: CASSRLAGGTGELFF. CDR3 in DNA: TGTGCCAGCAGCCGACTAGCGGGAGGGACCGGGGAGCTGTTTTTT.